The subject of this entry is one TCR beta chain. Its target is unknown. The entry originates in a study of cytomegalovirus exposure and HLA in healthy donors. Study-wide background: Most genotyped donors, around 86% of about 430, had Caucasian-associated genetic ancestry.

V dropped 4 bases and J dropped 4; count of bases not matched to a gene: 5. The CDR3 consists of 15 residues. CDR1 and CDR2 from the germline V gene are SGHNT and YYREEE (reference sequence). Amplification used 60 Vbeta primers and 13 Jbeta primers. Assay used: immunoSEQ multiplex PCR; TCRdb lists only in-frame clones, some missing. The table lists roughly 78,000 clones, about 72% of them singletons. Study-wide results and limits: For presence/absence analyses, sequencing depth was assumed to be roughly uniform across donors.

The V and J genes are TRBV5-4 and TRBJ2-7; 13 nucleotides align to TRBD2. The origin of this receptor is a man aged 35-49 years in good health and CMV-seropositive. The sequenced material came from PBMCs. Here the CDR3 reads CASSEGTSGDYEQYF. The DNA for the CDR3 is TGTGCCAGCAGCGAAGGGACTAGCGGGGATTACGAGCAGTACTTC. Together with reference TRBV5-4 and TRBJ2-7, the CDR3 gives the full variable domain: ETGVTQSPTHLIKTRGQQVTLRCSSQSGHNTVSWYQQALGQGPQFIFQYYREEENGRGNFPPRFSGLQFPNYSSELNVNALELDDSALYLCASSEGTSGDYEQYFGPGTRLTVT.